A single sample gave rise to the 29 T cell receptor beta chains below, sequenced in a study of cytomegalovirus exposure and HLA in healthy donors (dated by TCRdb to between 2016 and 2019). The receptor library was made with the immunoSEQ multiplex PCR assay. For the multiplex PCR, a mixture combining 60 forward primers for TCR Vbeta segments and 13 reverse primers for TCR Jbeta segments was used. Drawn from immuneACCESS, this table holds only the in-frame rearrangements with V and J called that TCRdb kept. Clones are partly lost; checked studies trace under half to an unresolved V gene and leave the rest unexplained. The sample's records list tens of thousands of clones. The top ten clones comprise less than 4.5% of the sample. Sequenced material: PBMCs. These receptors were taken from a woman younger than 30 in good health and CMV-seronegative.

This chain joins TRBV29-1 and TRBJ2-3, with D hard to call. V gave up 2 bases and J gave up 6 bases, with 6 bases separating them. CDR3 length: 11 amino acids. Per germline, CDR1 SQVTM and CDR2 ANQGSEA. The CDR3 is CSVETGDTQYF. The CDR3 region has the DNA TGCAGCGTTGAAACGGGTGATACGCAGTATTTT.

The CDR3 region has the DNA TGTGCCAGCAGAGAGGACAGGAATCAGCCCCAGCATTTT. Protein product: CASREDRNQPQHF. The J gene is TRBJ1-5, the V gene TRBV2, with TRBD1 identical over 7 bases. Unmatched junction bases numbered 3, after V lost 6 bases and J lost 4 bases. The V gene's germline CDR1 is SNHLY and CDR2 FYNNEI. The CDR3 is 13 residues long.

The J gene is TRBJ2-7, the V gene TRBV10-3, with 7 nucleotides matching TRBD2. This CDR3 has 11 amino acids. J was trimmed by 4 bases and V by 8 bases; bases with no gene match: 2. Germline V gene lookup returns CDR1 ENHRY and CDR2 SYGVKD. The chain's CDR3 is CAIGLGYEQYF. CDR3 nucleotides: TGTGCCATCGGACTAGGATACGAGCAGTACTTC.

The chain joins TRBV5-5 to TRBJ1-4, with unresolved D. The CDR3 has 14 amino acids. The ends were cut back, 1 base at V and 8 bases at J, with 12 bases in the middle. From germline, CDR1 is SGHKS and CDR2 YYEKEE (reference sequence). The CDR3 bases are TGTGCCAGCAGCTTGAGAGGGCTTAAGGAAAAACTGTTTTTT. This translates into CASSLRGLKEKLFF. Filled out from reference TRBV5-5 and TRBJ1-4, the complete variable domain reads DAGVTQSPTHLIKTRGQQVTLRCSPISGHKSVSWYQQVLGQGPQFIFQYYEKEERGRGNFPDRFSARQFPNYSSELNVNALLLGDSALYLCASSLRGLKEKLFFGSGTQLSVL.

The chain couples TRBV6-5 to TRBJ1-1, with 7 bases matching TRBD1. The CDR3 consists of 14 residues. CDR1 is MNHEY and CDR2 is SVGAGI in the germline V gene. Trimming cost V 5 bases and J 2 bases; bases outside gene matches: 5. The CDR3 coding sequence is TGTGCCAGCAGTAGGACAGGACAAAACACTGAAGCTTTCTTT. It specifies CASSRTGQNTEAFF.

The V and J genes are TRBV4-1 and TRBJ1-4; D is perhaps TRBD1 (5 bases). The V gene lost 6 bases and the J gene lost 2 bases, with 16 bases spanning the gap. Per the germline V gene, CDR1 is MGHRA and CDR2 is YSYEKL. The CDR3 consists of 16 residues. CDR3 sequence: CASRRHAGRTNEKLFF. The CDR3 nucleotides read TGCGCCAGCAGACGCCATGCGGGGCGCACTAATGAAAAACTGTTTTTT.

J is TRBJ2-7 and V is TRBV6-5; 7 positions agree with TRBD2. The CDR3 contains 15 residues. The germline V gene has CDR1 MNHEY and CDR2 SVGAGI. The junction had 6 bases not matched to a gene; V was cut back by 0 bases and J by 4 bases. DNA for the CDR3: TGTGCCAGCAGTTACTCCTCGGGAGGCCAATACGAGCAGTACTTC. Residues: CASSYSSGGQYEQYF.

The chain carries TRBV4-2 and TRBJ1-1, with TRBD1 identical over 10 bases. V shed 8 bases, J shed 0 bases, and the junction held 3 bases outside the gene matches. CDR1 and CDR2 (germline): LGHNA, YNFKEQ. The CDR3 contains 14 residues. This CDR3 is CASGTGDMNTEAFF. The CDR3 nucleotides are TGTGCCAGCGGGACAGGGGACATGAACACTGAAGCTTTCTTT.

This chain connects TRBV18 to TRBJ2-5; 7 bases align to TRBD1. Matching the DNA end better, TRBJ2-7 makes the J call doubtful. The CDR3 sequence is 17 residues long. Germline CDR1 and CDR2: KGHSH and LQKENI. This CDR3 reads CASSSGTAEKRGYEQYF. CDR3 sequence (DNA): TGTGCCAGCTCATCCGGGACAGCAGAGAAGAGAGGCTACGAGCAGTACTTC.

V is TRBV5-1 and J is TRBJ2-1; D remains ambiguous. CDR1 is SGHRS and CDR2 is YFSETQ in the germline V gene. The CDR3 length is 16 residues. Trimming took 1 base from V and 6 from J, leaving 17 bases between them. CDR3 nucleotides: TGCGCCAGCAGCTTGTTGGAGACCCAAAGCCTCAATGAGCAGTTCTTC. As protein: CASSLLETQSLNEQFF. Complete variable domain (other parts from reference TRBV5-1 and TRBJ2-1): KAGVTQTPRYLIKTRGQQVTLSCSPISGHRSVSWYQQTPGQGLQFLFEYFSETQRNKGNFPGRFSGRQFSNSRSEMNVSTLELGDSALYLCASSLLETQSLNEQFFGPGTRLTVL.

This sequence joins TRBV28 and TRBJ2-2; 7 positions agree with TRBD1. This CDR3 is 18 amino acids long. CDR1 is MDHEN and CDR2 is SYDVKM in the germline V gene. With V trimmed by 5 bases and J by 2 bases, 14 bases remained unmatched. The CDR3 DNA reads TGTGCCAGCAGTCTTCACCTTGGACAGGTTTTTAACACCGGGGAGCTGTTTTTT. Translation gives CASSLHLGQVFNTGELFF.

V gene TRBV27 combines with J gene TRBJ2-4; D not certain. Trimming took off 0 bases at V and 5 bases at J, with 11 bases between the two ends. The V gene's germline CDR1 is MNHEY and CDR2 SMNVEV (reference sequence). The CDR3 has 15 amino acids. Here the CDR3 reads CASSLSGNSENIQYF. The CDR3 nucleotides are TGTGCCAGCAGTTTATCGGGCAACAGTGAAAACATTCAGTACTTC.

The rearrangement uses TRBV6-5 and TRBJ1-1; D gene unclear. The CDR3 is 14 residues long. Deletions cut 4 bases from V and 1 base from J, with 10 bases between. The V gene's germline CDR1 is MNHEY and CDR2 SVGAGI. CDR3 protein: CASSSPLPNTEAFF. The CDR3 coding sequence is TGTGCCAGCAGTTCCCCCCTCCCGAACACTGAAGCTTTCTTT.

This chain uses TRBV6-5 with TRBJ1-1; D uncertain. The germline gives CDR1 MNHEY, CDR2 SVGAGI. The CDR3 contains 14 residues. The germline V and J ends were trimmed by 6 bases and 7 bases, with 18 bases remaining between them. The DNA for the CDR3 is TGTGCCAGCAGCTCCGGGATCATAGGGCATGAAGCTTTCTTT. This codes for CASSSGIIGHEAFF.

The chain links TRBV4-1 to TRBJ2-5; weak D call: TRBD2 (6 bases). The CDR3 is 14 residues long. Germline V CDR1 and CDR2: MGHRA, YSYEKL. The V end lost 4 bases, the J end lost 4 bases, and 13 bases lay between the germline ends. CDR3 in DNA: TGCGCCAGCAGCCGAGGGGACTTCACAGAGACCCAGTACTTC. Translating gives CASSRGDFTETQYF.

The V call is TRBV28, the J call TRBJ2-6; D call uncertain. The germline gives CDR1 MDHEN, CDR2 SYDVKM. V gave up 8 bases and J gave up 1 base, with 6 bases separating them. This CDR3 spans 13 amino acids. The CDR3 sequence: CASLLSGANVLTF. The CDR3 bases are TGTGCCAGCCTCCTGTCTGGGGCCAACGTCCTGACTTTC.

The CDR3 bases are TGTGCCAGCTCACCTTCACAGGTATCCTCTGGAAACACCATATATTTT. Amino acid sequence: CASSPSQVSSGNTIYF. V is TRBV18 and J is TRBJ1-3, with a weak D call TRBD1 (5 bases). Trimming removed 3 bases at V and 0 bases at J, with 12 bases between. CDR1 is KGHSH, CDR2 LQKENI, per germline. CDR3 length: 16 residues.

The chain carries TRBV19 and TRBJ1-1; 9 nucleotides line up with TRBD1. Germline-derived CDR1 and CDR2 are LNHDA and SQIVND (reference sequence). The CDR3 extends over 14 amino acids. V was clipped by 5 bases and J by 3 bases; unmatched bases: 4. CDR3 sequence: CASSRNRGHTEAFF. In nucleotides, the CDR3 is TGTGCCAGTAGTCGGAACAGGGGGCACACTGAAGCTTTCTTT.

Written as DNA, the CDR3 is TGTGCCAGCAGTGTACAGGGGTGGTACACTGAAGCTTTCTTT. It specifies CASSVQGWYTEAFF. The rearrangement uses TRBV28 and TRBJ1-1; TRBD1 matches at 7 bases. The CDR3 runs to 14 residues. V dropped 5 bases and J dropped 3; count of bases not matched to a gene: 6. CDR1 and CDR2 (germline): MDHEN, SYDVKM.

The J gene is TRBJ2-3, the V gene TRBV5-4, with TRBD1 matching 9 bases. The CDR3 length is 17 residues. Unmatched junction bases numbered 16, after V lost 9 bases and J lost 2 bases. Germline V lookup: CDR1 SGHNT, CDR2 YYREEE (reference sequence). This chain's CDR3 is CATQTHTGTGTTDTQYF. CDR3 DNA sequence: TGTGCCACCCAGACGCACACCGGGACAGGGACCACAGATACGCAGTATTTT.

The chain couples TRBV7-9 to TRBJ2-7; D not certain. This CDR3 has 13 residues. CDR1 SEHNR and CDR2 FQNEAQ come from the germline V gene (reference sequence). V lost 1 base and J 6 bases, leaving 10 bases between the germline ends. The CDR3: CASSLVPTAEQYF. As DNA, the CDR3 is TGTGCCAGCAGCTTAGTCCCCACTGCCGAGCAGTACTTC. Drawing the rest from reference TRBV7-9 and TRBJ2-7, the complete variable domain is DTGVSQNPRHKITKRGQNVTFRCDPISEHNRLYWYRQTLGQGPEFLTYFQNEAQLEKSRLLSDRFSAERPKGSFSTLEIQRTEQGDSAMYLCASSLVPTAEQYFGPGTRLTVT.

CDR3 residues: CAWSVLAYEKLFF. DNA of the CDR3: TGTGCCTGGAGTGTATTAGCCTATGAAAAACTGTTTTTT. The chain carries TRBV30 and TRBJ1-4, with D unclear. Per the germline V gene, CDR1 is GTSNPN and CDR2 is SVGIG (reference sequence). The length of the CDR3 is 13 residues. V was clipped by 0 bases and J by 6 bases, with 8 bases between them. The full variable domain, completed using reference TRBV30 and TRBJ1-4, is SQTIHQWPATLVQPVGSPLSLECTVEGTSNPNLYWYRQAAGRGLQLLFYSVGIGQISSEVPQNLSASRPQDRQFILSSKKLLLSDSGFYLCAWSVLAYEKLFFGSGTQLSVL.

The chain has TRBV5-1 and TRBJ2-3; perhaps TRBD2 as D (5 bases). The CDR3 extends over 14 amino acids. Trimming pared 4 bases from V and 3 bases from J, leaving 12 bases between. Germline assignment: CDR1 SGHRS and CDR2 YFSETQ. CDR3 region: CASSDGVRTDTQYF. The DNA of the CDR3 is TGCGCCAGCAGCGACGGGGTTCGGACAGATACGCAGTATTTT.

The V call is TRBV5-1, the J call TRBJ2-5, with TRBD1 as a possible D gene (5 bases). V lost 2 bases and J lost 5, with 10 bases in between. The CDR3 runs to 13 residues. Germline V gene lookup returns CDR1 SGHRS and CDR2 YFSETQ. The CDR3: CASSLQDGETQYF. CDR3 in DNA: TGCGCCAGCAGCTTACAGGATGGGGAGACCCAGTACTTC. The complete variable domain, with remaining parts taken from reference TRBV5-1 and TRBJ2-5, reads KAGVTQTPRYLIKTRGQQVTLSCSPISGHRSVSWYQQTPGQGLQFLFEYFSETQRNKGNFPGRFSGRQFSNSRSEMNVSTLELGDSALYLCASSLQDGETQYFGPGTRLLVL.

V usage is TRBV30 and J usage is TRBJ1-3; no clear D gene. Germline V gene sequence: CDR1 GTSNPN, CDR2 SVGIG (reference sequence). Trimming took off 2 bases at V and 4 bases at J, with 3 bases between the two ends. CDR3 size: 11 residues. In DNA form, the CDR3 reads TGTGCCTGGAGTTCAGGAAACACCATATATTTT. It translates to CAWSSGNTIYF.

This chain connects TRBV5-4 to TRBJ1-6; D may be TRBD1 (6 bases). Looked up from germline, CDR1 is SGHNT and CDR2 is YYREEE (reference sequence). The CDR3 is 16 amino acids. The V end lost 0 bases, the J end lost 8 bases, and 15 bases lay between the germline ends. CDR3 sequence: CASSLATDSADSPLHF. The CDR3 nucleotides are TGTGCCAGCAGCTTGGCTACGGACAGCGCGGATTCACCCCTCCACTTT.

V usage is TRBV7-6 and J usage is TRBJ1-5, with 10 nucleotides matching TRBD1. V gave up 4 bases and J gave up 2 bases; unmatched junction bases: 2. The germline V gene encodes CDR1 SGHVS and CDR2 FNYEAQ. CDR3 size: 15 residues. Here the CDR3 reads CASSSGTGGNQPQHF. CDR3 coding DNA: TGTGCCAGCAGCTCCGGGACAGGGGGCAATCAGCCCCAGCATTTT.

J is TRBJ1-1 and V is TRBV29-1; possible D gene TRBD1, 6 bases. CDR1 and CDR2 from the germline V gene are SQVTM and ANQGSEA. The V end lost 6 bases, the J end lost 0 bases, and 14 bases lay between the germline ends. This CDR3 contains 14 residues. The DNA of the CDR3 is TGCAGCGTGCGGGGGGGGGCCATGAACACTGAAGCTTTCTTT. Its translation: CSVRGGAMNTEAFF. The full variable domain, in which reference TRBV29-1 and TRBJ1-1 provide the parts outside the CDR3, is SAVISQKPSRDICQRGTSLTIQCQVDSQVTMMFWYRQQPGQSLTLIATANQGSEATYESGFVIDKFPISRPNLTFSTLTVSNMSPEDSSIYLCSVRGGAMNTEAFFGQGTRLTVV.

V gene TRBV15 combines with J gene TRBJ1-2, with unresolved D. The CDR3 length is 12 residues. CDR1 and CDR2 from the germline V gene are LNHNV and YYDKDF (reference sequence). Trimming took 0 bases from V and 7 from J, leaving 6 bases between them. CDR3 residues: CATSRDLSGYTF. In nucleotides, the CDR3 is TGTGCCACCAGCAGAGATCTCAGTGGCTACACCTTC.